This T cell receptor (beta chain) was captured in a study of shared clonotypes between healthy human individuals. Naive CD8 cells lacked CD45RO, underwent positive selection for CCR7 and left out terminally differentiated effector memory CD45RA+ cells. Libraries were prepared by immunoSEQ multiplex PCR; TCRdb keeps only in-frame clonotypes and omits some of them. Of 600,000 or so clones in the sample, about 98% were seen once. Whole-study findings and limits: Having only a few donors restricted how much genetic and exposure-history diversity was captured. Depth was large, yet rarefaction showed that sorted-subset sequencing was incomplete. Clonotypes shared by all four donors outscored non-shared clonotypes in generation probability. Clonotype sharing among donors was thought likely to change with sequencing depth.

The CDR3 is 15 residues long. Per germline, CDR1 SGHAT and CDR2 FQNNGV. V was trimmed by 2 bases and J by 3 bases, leaving 14 bases between them. Comment on this clone: Its target is not known.

The J gene is TRBJ2-7, the V gene TRBV11-2; D is uncertain. The sequenced sample consisted of naive CD8+ T cells sorted from blood. This TCR was recovered from a man aged 25-45 years in good health. CDR3 in DNA: TGTGCCAGCAGCTTATGGGCCACCCCGATCTACGAGCAGTACTTC. Translated: CASSLWATPIYEQYF.